The clone carrying this TCR beta chain was picked up one time. Antigen: not known. This sample is part of a study of Graves' ophthalmopathy and Graves' hyperthyroidism. Overall study results and limits: Most thyroid-expanded clonotypes exceeding 0.001 frequency were also found in blood.

RNA transcripts served as template for amplifying TCR beta CDR3 sequences. HTBI-primed first-round RT-PCR preceded second-round multiplex PCR. Via MiXCR, TCRdb re-called the multiplex PCR reads, giving one row per CDR3 protein. The sample holds roughly 220,000 distinct CDR3 sequences, around 42% seen once. It was on clinical symptoms, serum thyroxine, TRAb, thyroid ultrasound and orbital computed tomography that diagnosis relied. V lost 3 bases to trimming and J lost 1 base, with 7 bases between them. The CDR3 is 14 amino acids. Germline lookup yields CDR1 LNHDA and CDR2 SQIVND (reference sequence). V usage is TRBV19 and J usage is TRBJ1-5; D gene uncertain. The sequence derives from an adult man with Graves' ophthalmopathy. The material sequenced was peripheral blood. CDR3 DNA: TGTGCCAGTAGTATCGGCCAGAGCAATCAGCCCCAGCATTTT. The encoded protein is CASSIGQSNQPQHF.